Presented here are 2 T cell receptor beta chains from one specimen sequenced in a study of regulatory T cells in long-lasting Graves disease. The time point denotes: persistent/refractory GD, antithyroid drugs over 5 years with positive TRAb. Generation of the TCR library employed RNA extracted from PBMCs. iRepertoire HTBI primers and Arm-PCR of CDR3 regions built TCR beta libraries. MiXCR, run by TCRdb on the multiplex PCR reads, gives a single entry per CDR3 protein. The data show 400,000 to 500,000 distinct CDR3 sequences, with roughly 23% seen just once and about an eighth held by the top ten. This specimen was peripheral blood mononuclear cells (PBMCs), taken when the disease was refractory, from a patient treated with antithyroid drugs. The receptor source for this set is a female donor with Graves disease.

Ten or more counts support this clonotype. The chain has TRBV28 and TRBJ1-5; a weak D match, TRBD1 (5 bases). Trimming took 6 bases from V and 5 from J, leaving 17 bases between them. CDR1 MDHEN and CDR2 SYDVKM come from the germline V gene. The length of the CDR3 is 15 residues. The DNA for the CDR3 is TGTGCCAGCAGCACCGACAGAACGAACGATCAGCCCCAGCATTTT. Residues: CASSTDRTNDQPQHF.

This clonotype was seen a handful of times. The gene calls are TRBV24-1 and TRBJ2-7; 7 bases map to TRBD2. Germline CDR1 is KGHDR and CDR2 is SFDVKD. The CDR3 is made up of 15 amino acids. V trimming: 5 bases; J trimming: 3 bases; junction bases outside the gene matches: 9. CDR3 protein: CATSGGLAASYEQYF. Here the CDR3 DNA reads TGTGCCACCAGTGGCGGTCTAGCGGCGAGCTACGAGCAGTACTTC.